This section outlines one T cell receptor (beta chain) sequence together with its context. The CDR3 is 16 residues long. Per the germline V gene, CDR1 is MDHEN and CDR2 is SYDVKM. Losses at the gene ends were 5 bases for V and 2 bases for J; bases not matched to a gene: 7. The record originates from a study of blood T cell repertoires in COVID-19. Study overall: Sites across the United States, Italy and Spain contributed samples from acute and convalescent COVID-19. From T cells, B-cell-depleted T cells, or PBMCs came the material, which was cDNA or gDNA.

Only in-frame clones appear in the TCRdb table, and some are missing; sequencing was by immunoSEQ multiplex PCR. Of approximately 90,000 clones detected, roughly 90% appear once; the ten largest clones hold over 5%. The V and J genes are TRBV28 and TRBJ1-3, with 9 positions matching TRBD1. The clonotype originates from a man aged 60-69 years with COVID-19, enrolled during active disease. The sequenced sample was peripheral blood. The CDR3 sequence is CASSPPGQGAGNTIYF. The CDR3 coding sequence is TGTGCCAGCAGTCCCCCGGGACAGGGAGCTGGAAACACCATATATTTT.